The source of this T cell receptor (beta chain) is a study of cytomegalovirus exposure and HLA in healthy donors. Sequenced by immunoSEQ multiplex PCR; TCRdb stores in-frame clones only, minus some. The data show around 150,000 clones, with roughly nine tenths seen just once and 5.5% to 6% held by the top ten. Among the 110 or so subjects of the validation cohort, separate from the 666-subject first cohort, were the donors. Germline CDR1 reads MNHNY; CDR2 reads SVGAGI (reference sequence). CDR3 length equals 16 residues. V was pared by 2 bases and J by 8 bases, with 10 bases of the junction left unmatched.

The receptor was derived from a woman younger than 45 in good health and CMV-seronegative. Sequencing was carried out using PBMCs. The rearrangement uses TRBV6-6 and TRBJ1-4; 8 nucleotides agree with TRBD1. CDR3 sequence: CASSYPWDRPGEKLFF. The CDR3 DNA reads as TGTGCCAGCAGTTACCCATGGGACAGGCCTGGGGAAAAACTGTTTTTT.